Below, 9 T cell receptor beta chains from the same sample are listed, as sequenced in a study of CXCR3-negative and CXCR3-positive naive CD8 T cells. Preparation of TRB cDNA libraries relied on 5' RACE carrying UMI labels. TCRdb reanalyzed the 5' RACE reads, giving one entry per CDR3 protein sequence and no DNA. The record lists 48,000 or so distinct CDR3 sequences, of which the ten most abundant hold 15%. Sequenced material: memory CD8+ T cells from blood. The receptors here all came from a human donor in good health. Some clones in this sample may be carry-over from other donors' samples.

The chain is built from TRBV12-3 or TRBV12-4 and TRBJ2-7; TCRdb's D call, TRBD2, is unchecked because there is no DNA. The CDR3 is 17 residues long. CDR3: CASSSAPGTSVTYEQYF.

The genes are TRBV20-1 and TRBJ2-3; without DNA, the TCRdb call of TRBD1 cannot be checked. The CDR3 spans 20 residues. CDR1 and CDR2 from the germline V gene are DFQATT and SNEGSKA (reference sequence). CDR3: CSANRDGRQKFLVGTDTQYF.

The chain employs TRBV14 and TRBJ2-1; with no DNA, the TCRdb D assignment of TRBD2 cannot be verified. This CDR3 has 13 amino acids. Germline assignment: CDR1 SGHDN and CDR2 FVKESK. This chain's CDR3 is CASELAGGYEQFF.

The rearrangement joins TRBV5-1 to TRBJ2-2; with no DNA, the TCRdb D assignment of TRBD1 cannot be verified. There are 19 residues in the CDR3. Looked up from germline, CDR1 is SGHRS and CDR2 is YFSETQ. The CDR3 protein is CASSSGQGALFAVTGELFF. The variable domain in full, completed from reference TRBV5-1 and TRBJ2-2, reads KAGVTQTPRYLIKTRGQQVTLSCSPISGHRSVSWYQQTPGQGLQFLFEYFSETQRNKGNFPGRFSGRQFSNSRSEMNVSTLELGDSALYLCASSSGQGALFAVTGELFFGEGSRLTVL.

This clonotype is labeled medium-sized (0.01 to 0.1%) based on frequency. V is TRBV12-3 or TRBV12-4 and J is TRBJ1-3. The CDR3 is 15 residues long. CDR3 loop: CASSLSELSGNTIYF.

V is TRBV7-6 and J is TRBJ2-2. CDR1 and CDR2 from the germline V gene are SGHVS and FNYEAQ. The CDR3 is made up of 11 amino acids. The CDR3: CASFLGGELFF.

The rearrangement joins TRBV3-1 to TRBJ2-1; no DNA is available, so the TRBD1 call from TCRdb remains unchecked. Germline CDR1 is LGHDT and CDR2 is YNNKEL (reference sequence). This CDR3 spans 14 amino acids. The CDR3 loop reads CASSNGGNRNEQFF.

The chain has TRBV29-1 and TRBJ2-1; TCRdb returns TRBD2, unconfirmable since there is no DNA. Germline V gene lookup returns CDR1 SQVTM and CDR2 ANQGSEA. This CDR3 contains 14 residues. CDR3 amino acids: CSVVARTVYNEQFF.

CDR3 residues: CATRDSRTDTQYF. This sequence joins TRBV15 and TRBJ2-3; TCRdb indicates TRBD1, and absent DNA this call remains unverified. The length of the CDR3 is 13 residues. The germline V gene has CDR1 LNHNV and CDR2 YYDKDF (reference sequence).